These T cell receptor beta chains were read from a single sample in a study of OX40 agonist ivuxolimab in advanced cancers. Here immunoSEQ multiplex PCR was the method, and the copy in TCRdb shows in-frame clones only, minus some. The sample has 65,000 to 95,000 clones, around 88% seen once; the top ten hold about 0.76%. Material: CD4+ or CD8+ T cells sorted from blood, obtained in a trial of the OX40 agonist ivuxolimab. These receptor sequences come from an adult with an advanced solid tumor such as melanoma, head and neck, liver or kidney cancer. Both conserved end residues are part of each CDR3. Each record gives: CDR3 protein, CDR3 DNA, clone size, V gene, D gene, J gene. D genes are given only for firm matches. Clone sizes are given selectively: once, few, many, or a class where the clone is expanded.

CDR3: CASSSDFSYEQYF
DNA: TGTGCCAGCAGCTCGGACTTCTCCTACGAGCAGTACTTC
size: .
V: TRBV5-4
D: .
J: TRBJ2-7

CDR3: CASSVSATSSYEQYF
DNA: TGTGCCAGCAGCGTATCAGCGACAAGCTCCTACGAGCAGTACTTC
size: .
V: TRBV9
D: .
J: TRBJ2-7

CDR3: CASSISGLAGTYEQYF
DNA: TGTGCCAGTAGTATAAGCGGACTAGCGGGAACCTACGAGCAGTACTTC
size: few
V: TRBV19
D: TRBD2
J: TRBJ2-7

CDR3: CAVGGGTQETQYF
DNA: TGTGCGGTTGGCGGAGGAACGCAAGAGACCCAGTACTTC
size: .
V: TRBV10-3
D: .
J: TRBJ2-5

CDR3: CASSLSPANYGYTF
DNA: TGTGCCAGCAGCCTCAGTCCGGCTAACTATGGCTACACCTTC
size: .
V: TRBV7-9
D: .
J: TRBJ1-2

CDR3: CASSEYSGQNQPQHF
DNA: TGTGCCAGCAGTGAATATTCGGGACAGAATCAGCCCCAGCATTTT
size: .
V: TRBV6-1
D: TRBD1
J: TRBJ1-5

CDR3: CASSVSAGPYEQYF
DNA: TGTGCCAGCAGCGTAAGCGCAGGGCCCTACGAGCAGTACTTC
size: .
V: TRBV9
D: .
J: TRBJ2-7

CDR3: CSVEGTGASNEKLFF
DNA: TGCAGCGTTGAAGGGACAGGGGCTTCTAATGAAAAACTGTTTTTT
size: .
V: TRBV29-1
D: TRBD1
J: TRBJ1-4

CDR3: CASSTGGYENEQFF
DNA: TGTGCCAGCAGCACAGGGGGCTACGAGAATGAGCAGTTCTTC
size: once
V: TRBV7-3
D: TRBD1
J: TRBJ2-1

CDR3: CASSPESRFMREAADTQYF
DNA: TGTGCCAGCAGCCCGGAGTCCCGCTTTATGAGGGAGGCCGCAGATACGCAGTATTTT
size: .
V: TRBV9
D: .
J: TRBJ2-3

CDR3: CASRAGQMGGYNEQFF
DNA: TGCGCCAGCAGAGCGGGACAGATGGGTGGATACAATGAGCAGTTCTTC
size: .
V: TRBV5-1
D: .
J: TRBJ2-1

CDR3: CASSLEGLDYEQYF
DNA: TGTGCCAGCAGCTTAGAGGGATTAGACTACGAGCAGTACTTC
size: .
V: TRBV11-2
D: .
J: TRBJ2-7

CDR3: CASSQGRRQTSSNQPQHF
DNA: TGCGCCAGCAGCCAGGGCCGAAGACAGACTTCTAGCAATCAGCCCCAGCATTTT
size: few
V: TRBV5-1
D: .
J: TRBJ1-5

CDR3: CSVGEGGSNEKLFF
DNA: TGCAGCGTTGGTGAGGGGGGGAGTAATGAAAAACTGTTTTTT
size: .
V: TRBV29-1
D: .
J: TRBJ1-4

CDR3: CASSFVHPSSYEQYF
DNA: TGTGCCAGCAGTTTCGTCCACCCGAGCTCCTACGAGCAGTACTTC
size: .
V: TRBV28
D: .
J: TRBJ2-7

CDR3: CASQDTRLRGNTIYF
DNA: TGTGCCAGTCAGGACACCCGCTTAAGAGGAAACACCATATATTTT
size: .
V: TRBV19
D: .
J: TRBJ1-3

CDR3: CASSPSPTGLSGNTIYF
DNA: TGTGCCAGCTCACCGAGCCCTACAGGACTTTCTGGAAACACCATATATTTT
size: .
V: TRBV18
D: .
J: TRBJ1-3

CDR3: CASSEGGQGEKLFF
DNA: TGTGCCAGCAGTGAGGGGGGACAGGGGGAAAAACTGTTTTTT
size: .
V: TRBV6-1
D: TRBD1
J: TRBJ1-4

CDR3: CATSRPGPGGTEAFF
DNA: TGTGCCACCAGCAGACCCGGCCCAGGGGGAACTGAAGCTTTCTTT
size: .
V: TRBV15
D: TRBD1
J: TRBJ1-1

CDR3: CASSLDPPGRARQETQYF
DNA: TGTGCCAGCAGCTTAGATCCCCCCGGGAGGGCCCGCCAAGAGACCCAGTACTTC
size: .
V: TRBV7-8
D: TRBD2
J: TRBJ2-5

CDR3: CASSPILAGSYEQYF
DNA: TGTGCCAGCAGCCCAATCCTAGCGGGATCCTACGAGCAGTACTTC
size: .
V: TRBV4-2
D: TRBD2
J: TRBJ2-7

CDR3: CASSPAESVQYF
DNA: TGTGCCAGCAGCCCGGCGGAGAGTGTCCAGTACTTC
size: .
V: TRBV7-2
D: .
J: TRBJ2-5

CDR3: CASSFGTGVRETQYF
DNA: TGTGCCAGCAGTTTTGGAACGGGAGTGAGAGAGACCCAGTACTTC
size: .
V: TRBV28
D: .
J: TRBJ2-5

CDR3: CASSPGRGGTYEQYF
DNA: TGTGCCAGCTCACCGGGCAGGGGAGGCACCTACGAGCAGTACTTC
size: .
V: TRBV18
D: .
J: TRBJ2-7

CDR3: CASSWSGANVLTF
DNA: TGTGCCAGCAGCTGGTCTGGGGCCAACGTCCTGACTTTC
size: .
V: TRBV7-9
D: .
J: TRBJ2-6

CDR3: CASSSQGVTEAFF
DNA: TGTGCCAGCAGCTCACAGGGGGTCACTGAAGCTTTCTTT
size: .
V: TRBV5-4
D: TRBD1
J: TRBJ1-1

CDR3: CASSPPGGYYNEQFF
DNA: TGTGCCAGCTCACCACCAGGGGGCTACTACAATGAGCAGTTCTTC
size: .
V: TRBV18
D: TRBD1
J: TRBJ2-1

CDR3: CASSWTSGRQTQYF
DNA: TGTGCCAGCAGTTGGACTAGCGGGAGACAGACCCAGTACTTC
size: .
V: TRBV6-1
D: TRBD2
J: TRBJ2-5

CDR3: CASSGDRRDF
DNA: TGTGCCAGCAGTGGGGACAGGCGCGATTTT
size: .
V: TRBV28
D: TRBD1
J: TRBJ1-4

CDR3: CASSQVLTGFNEQYF
DNA: TGCGCCAGCAGCCAAGTTCTGACGGGGTTCAACGAGCAGTACTTC
size: .
V: TRBV4-3
D: .
J: TRBJ2-7

CDR3: CASSQGGQGSHEQYF
DNA: TGTGCCAGCAGCCAAGGGGGACAGGGGAGCCACGAGCAGTACTTC
size: .
V: TRBV4-2
D: TRBD1
J: TRBJ2-7

CDR3: CASSLEGGYNEQFF
DNA: TGCGCCAGCAGCTTGGAAGGGGGATACAATGAGCAGTTCTTC
size: .
V: TRBV5-1
D: .
J: TRBJ2-1

CDR3: CAIGGLTGTSGLLSSYNEQFF
DNA: TGTGCCATCGGAGGTCTTACCGGGACTAGCGGACTTTTAAGCTCCTACAATGAGCAGTTCTTC
size: .
V: TRBV10-3
D: TRBD2
J: TRBJ2-1

CDR3: CASSPPGGITGELFF
DNA: TGTGCCAGTAGTCCGCCGGGGGGAATAACCGGGGAGCTGTTTTTT
size: .
V: TRBV19
D: TRBD2
J: TRBJ2-2

CDR3: CASSLIRGSSGANVLTF
DNA: TGTGCCAGCTCACTTATTCGAGGGAGCTCTGGGGCCAACGTCCTGACTTTC
size: .
V: TRBV18
D: .
J: TRBJ2-6

CDR3: CASSTGQSQETQYF
DNA: TGTGCCAGCAGTACTGGCCAGTCTCAAGAGACCCAGTACTTC
size: once
V: TRBV6-1
D: .
J: TRBJ2-5

CDR3: CASSLIGQGNTEAFF
DNA: TGTGCCAGCAGTTTAATAGGACAGGGGAACACTGAAGCTTTCTTT
size: .
V: TRBV28
D: TRBD1
J: TRBJ1-1

CDR3: CASSVGGALSYEQYF
DNA: TGTGCCAGCAGCGTAGGCGGAGCTCTCTCCTACGAGCAGTACTTC
size: .
V: TRBV9
D: .
J: TRBJ2-7

CDR3: CASSLGTFSYEQYF
DNA: TGTGCCAGCAGCCTCGGAACATTTTCCTACGAGCAGTACTTC
size: .
V: TRBV6-6
D: .
J: TRBJ2-7

CDR3: CASTTTSGSYEQFF
DNA: TGTGCCAGTACGACAACTAGCGGGAGTTATGAGCAGTTCTTC
size: .
V: TRBV5-6
D: TRBD2
J: TRBJ2-1

CDR3: CASSLIVGSVGNTGELFF
DNA: TGTGCCAGCAGCTTAATCGTAGGGTCGGTCGGAAACACCGGGGAGCTGTTTTTT
size: .
V: TRBV7-3
D: .
J: TRBJ2-2

CDR3: CACAPGTGSGEKLFF
DNA: TGTGCCTGCGCCCCGGGGACAGGGAGCGGGGAAAAACTGTTTTTT
size: .
V: TRBV30
D: TRBD1
J: TRBJ1-4

CDR3: CASSFEGSTDTQYF
DNA: TGTGCCAGCAGCTTTGAGGGTAGCACAGATACGCAGTATTTT
size: .
V: TRBV7-9
D: .
J: TRBJ2-3

CDR3: CASSLDWEHEKLFF
DNA: TGTGCCAGCAGCCTAGATTGGGAGCATGAAAAACTGTTTTTT
size: .
V: TRBV7-9
D: .
J: TRBJ1-4

CDR3: CASTTAPRDVNTGELFF
DNA: TGTGCCAGCACCACAGCGCCGAGGGATGTGAACACCGGGGAGCTGTTTTTT
size: .
V: TRBV7-2
D: .
J: TRBJ2-2

CDR3: CASSQTGVGQPQHF
DNA: TGTGCCAGCAGTCAGACAGGGGTTGGTCAGCCCCAGCATTTT
size: .
V: TRBV6-5
D: TRBD1
J: TRBJ1-5

CDR3: CSVWDTGELFF
DNA: TGCAGCGTCTGGGACACCGGGGAGCTGTTTTTT
size: .
V: TRBV29-1
D: .
J: TRBJ2-2

CDR3: CASSLFRTGGLNYGYTF
DNA: TGTGCCAGCAGCTTATTTCGGACAGGGGGCCTAAATTATGGCTACACCTTC
size: .
V: TRBV7-2
D: TRBD1
J: TRBJ1-2

CDR3: CASSDRGGTDTQYF
DNA: TGTGCCAGCAGCGACAGGGGCGGCACAGATACGCAGTATTTT
size: .
V: TRBV27
D: TRBD1
J: TRBJ2-3

CDR3: CASSRQLNEKLFF
DNA: TGTGCCAGTAGTCGGCAGCTGAATGAAAAACTGTTTTTT
size: few
V: TRBV19
D: .
J: TRBJ1-4

CDR3: CASSPSSGSYNEQFF
DNA: TGTGCCAGCAGCCCGTCTAGCGGAAGTTACAATGAGCAGTTCTTC
size: .
V: TRBV7-3
D: TRBD2
J: TRBJ2-1

CDR3: CASSSGEVWTGAEQYF
DNA: TGTGCCAGCAGCTCGGGGGAGGTCTGGACAGGGGCCGAGCAGTACTTC
size: .
V: TRBV5-8
D: TRBD1
J: TRBJ2-7

CDR3: CASSSPTGYRSSTDTQYF
DNA: TGTGCCAGCAGCTCCCCTACGGGATACAGGTCTAGCACAGATACGCAGTATTTT
size: once
V: TRBV7-2
D: .
J: TRBJ2-3

CDR3: CASSLEASGRYEQYF
DNA: TGTGCCAGCAGCTTAGAGGCTAGCGGGAGGTACGAGCAGTACTTC
size: .
V: TRBV7-6
D: TRBD2
J: TRBJ2-7

CDR3: CASSLRATQGGELFF
DNA: TGTGCCAGCAGTTTAAGAGCTACGCAGGGCGGGGAGCTGTTTTTT
size: .
V: TRBV28
D: .
J: TRBJ2-2